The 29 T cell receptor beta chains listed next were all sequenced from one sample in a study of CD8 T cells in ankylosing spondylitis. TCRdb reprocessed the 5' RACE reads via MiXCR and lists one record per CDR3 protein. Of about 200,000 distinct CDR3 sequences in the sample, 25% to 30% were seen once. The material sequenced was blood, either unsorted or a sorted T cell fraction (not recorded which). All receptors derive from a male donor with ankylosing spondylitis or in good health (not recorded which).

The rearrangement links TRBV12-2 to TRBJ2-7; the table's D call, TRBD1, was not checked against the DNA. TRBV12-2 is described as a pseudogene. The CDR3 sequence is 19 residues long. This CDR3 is CASRSLLPGRDRVPYEQYF. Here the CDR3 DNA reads TGTGCAAGTCGCTCACTCTTACCGGGTAGGGACAGGGTGCCCTACGAGCAGTACTTC.

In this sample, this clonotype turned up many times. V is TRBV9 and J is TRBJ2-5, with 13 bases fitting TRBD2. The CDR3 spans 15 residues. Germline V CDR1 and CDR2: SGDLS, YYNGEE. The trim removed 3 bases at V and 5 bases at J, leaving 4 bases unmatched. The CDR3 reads CASSATSGRGETQYF. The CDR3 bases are TGTGCCAGCAGCGCAACTAGCGGGAGGGGGGAGACCCAGTACTTC.

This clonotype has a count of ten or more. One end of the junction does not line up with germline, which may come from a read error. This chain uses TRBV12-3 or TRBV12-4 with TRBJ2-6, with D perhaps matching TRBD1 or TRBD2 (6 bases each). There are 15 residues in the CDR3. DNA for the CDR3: TGTGCCAGCAGTTTCGGGGGCTCTGCGGCCAACGTCCTGACTTTC. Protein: CASSFGGSAANVLTF.

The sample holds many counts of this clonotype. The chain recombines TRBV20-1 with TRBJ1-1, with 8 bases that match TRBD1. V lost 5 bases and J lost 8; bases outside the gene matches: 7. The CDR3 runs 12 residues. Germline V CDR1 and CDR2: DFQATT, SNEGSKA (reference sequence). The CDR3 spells CSACPGQDEAFF. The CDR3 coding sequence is TGCAGTGCTTGTCCGGGACAGGACGAAGCTTTCTTT.

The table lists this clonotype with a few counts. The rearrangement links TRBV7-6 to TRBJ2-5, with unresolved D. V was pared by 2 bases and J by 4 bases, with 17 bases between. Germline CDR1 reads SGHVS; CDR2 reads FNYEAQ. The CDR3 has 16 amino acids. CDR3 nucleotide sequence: TGTGCCAGCAGCTTAAAGTTTTCCTCAGGTGGAGAGACCCAGTACTTC. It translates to CASSLKFSSGGETQYF.

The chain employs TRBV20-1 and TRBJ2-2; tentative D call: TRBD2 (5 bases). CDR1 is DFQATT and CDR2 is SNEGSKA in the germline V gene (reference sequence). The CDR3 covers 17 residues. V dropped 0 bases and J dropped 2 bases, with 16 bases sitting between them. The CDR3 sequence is CSARDTGFPSNTGELFF. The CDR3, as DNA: TGCAGTGCTAGAGATACGGGATTCCCAAGCAACACCGGGGAGCTGTTTTTT.

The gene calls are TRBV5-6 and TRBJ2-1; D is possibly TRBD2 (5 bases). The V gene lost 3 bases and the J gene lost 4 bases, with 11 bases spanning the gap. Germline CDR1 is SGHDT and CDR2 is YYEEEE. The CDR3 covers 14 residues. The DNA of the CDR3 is TGTGCCAGCAGCTGGAGCGGACCTTACAATGAGCAGTTCTTC. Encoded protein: CASSWSGPYNEQFF.

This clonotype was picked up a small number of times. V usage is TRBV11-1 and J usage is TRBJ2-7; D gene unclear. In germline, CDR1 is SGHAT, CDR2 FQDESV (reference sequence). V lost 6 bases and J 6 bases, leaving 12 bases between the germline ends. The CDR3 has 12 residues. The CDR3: CASSRSASEQYF. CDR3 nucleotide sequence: TGTGCCAGCAGTCGATCGGCGAGCGAGCAGTACTTC.

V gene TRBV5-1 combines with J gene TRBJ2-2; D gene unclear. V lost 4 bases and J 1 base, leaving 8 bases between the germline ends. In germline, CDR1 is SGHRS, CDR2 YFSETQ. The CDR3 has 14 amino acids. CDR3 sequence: CASSDTRNTGELFF. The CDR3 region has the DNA TGCGCCAGCAGCGACACAAGGAACACCGGGGAGCTGTTTTTT. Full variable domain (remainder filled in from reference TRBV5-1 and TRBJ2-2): KAGVTQTPRYLIKTRGQQVTLSCSPISGHRSVSWYQQTPGQGLQFLFEYFSETQRNKGNFPGRFSGRQFSNSRSEMNVSTLELGDSALYLCASSDTRNTGELFFGEGSRLTVL.

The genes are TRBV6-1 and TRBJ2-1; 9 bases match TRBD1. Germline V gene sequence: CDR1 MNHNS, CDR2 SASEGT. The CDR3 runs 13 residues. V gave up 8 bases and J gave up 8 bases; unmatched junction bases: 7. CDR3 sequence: CASARDRVYEQFF. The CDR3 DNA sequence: TGTGCCAGCGCCCGGGACAGGGTTTATGAGCAGTTCTTC.

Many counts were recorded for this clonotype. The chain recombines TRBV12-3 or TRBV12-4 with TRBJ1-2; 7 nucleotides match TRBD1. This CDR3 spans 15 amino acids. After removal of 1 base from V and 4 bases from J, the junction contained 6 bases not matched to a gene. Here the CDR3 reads CASSLGEGAVYGYTF. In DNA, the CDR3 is TGTGCCAGCAGTTTAGGAGAGGGGGCAGTCTATGGCTACACCTTC.

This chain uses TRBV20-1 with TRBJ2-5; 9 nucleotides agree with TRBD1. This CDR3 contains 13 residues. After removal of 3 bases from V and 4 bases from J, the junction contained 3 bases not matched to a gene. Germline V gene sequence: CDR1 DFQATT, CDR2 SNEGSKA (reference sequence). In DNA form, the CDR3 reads TGCAGTGCTAGCGGACAGGGGATAGAGACCCAGTACTTC. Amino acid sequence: CSASGQGIETQYF.

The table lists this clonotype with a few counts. DNA for the CDR3: TGTGCCAGCAGGAGGGGCTCCACCGAAGATACGCAGTATTTT. Translated: CASRRGSTEDTQYF. V gene TRBV2 combines with J gene TRBJ2-3; either TRBD1 or TRBD2 may supply D (5 bases each). The CDR3 contains 14 residues. Trimming removed 6 bases from V and 5 bases from J, with 15 bases in between. Looked up from germline, CDR1 is SNHLY and CDR2 is FYNNEI.

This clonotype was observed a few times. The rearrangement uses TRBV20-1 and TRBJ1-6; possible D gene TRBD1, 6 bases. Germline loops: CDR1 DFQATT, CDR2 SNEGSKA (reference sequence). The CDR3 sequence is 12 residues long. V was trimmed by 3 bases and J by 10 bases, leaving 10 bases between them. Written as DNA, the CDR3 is TGCAGTGCTAGGGGGGCCGCGTCACCCCTCCACTTT. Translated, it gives CSARGAASPLHF.

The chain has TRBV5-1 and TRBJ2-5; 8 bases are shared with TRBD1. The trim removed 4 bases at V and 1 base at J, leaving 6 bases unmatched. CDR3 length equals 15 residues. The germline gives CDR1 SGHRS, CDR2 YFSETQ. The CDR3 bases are TGCGCCAGCAGCCCGGGCGACAGGGGCCAAGAGACCCAGTACTTC. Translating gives CASSPGDRGQETQYF.

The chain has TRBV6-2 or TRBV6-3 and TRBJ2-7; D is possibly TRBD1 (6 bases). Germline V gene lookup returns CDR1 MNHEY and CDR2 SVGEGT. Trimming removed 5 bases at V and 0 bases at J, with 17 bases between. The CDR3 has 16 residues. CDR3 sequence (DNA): TGTGCCAGCAGTCCCGCCCGGGACAACCCCTCCTACGAGCAGTACTTC. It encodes CASSPARDNPSYEQYF.

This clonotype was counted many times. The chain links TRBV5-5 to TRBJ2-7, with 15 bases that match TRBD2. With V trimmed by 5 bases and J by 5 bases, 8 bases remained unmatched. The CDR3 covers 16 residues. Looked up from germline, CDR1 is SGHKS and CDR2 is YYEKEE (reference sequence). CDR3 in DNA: TGTGCCAGCAGACGGACTAGCGGGAGGGCCAGGAACGAGCAGTACTTC. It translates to CASRRTSGRARNEQYF.

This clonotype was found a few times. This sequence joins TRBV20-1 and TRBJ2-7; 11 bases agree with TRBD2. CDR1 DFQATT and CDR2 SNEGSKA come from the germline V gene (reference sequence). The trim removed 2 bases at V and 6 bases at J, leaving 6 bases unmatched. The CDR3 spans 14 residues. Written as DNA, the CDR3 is TGCAGTGCTAGACCTCTTAGCGGGAGGGGCGAGCAGTACTTC. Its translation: CSARPLSGRGEQYF.

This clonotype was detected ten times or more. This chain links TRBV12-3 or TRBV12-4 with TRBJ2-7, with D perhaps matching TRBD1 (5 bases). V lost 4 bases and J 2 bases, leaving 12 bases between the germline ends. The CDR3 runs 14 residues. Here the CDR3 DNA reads TGTGCCAGCAGTTCAAGCGACAGAGCCTACGAGCAGTACTTC. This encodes CASSSSDRAYEQYF.

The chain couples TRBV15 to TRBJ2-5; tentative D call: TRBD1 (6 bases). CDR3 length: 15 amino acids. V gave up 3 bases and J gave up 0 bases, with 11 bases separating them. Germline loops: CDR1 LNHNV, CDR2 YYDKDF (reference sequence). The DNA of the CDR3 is TGTGCCACCAGCAGCTATGCAGGGGACCAAGAGACCCAGTACTTC. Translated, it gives CATSSYAGDQETQYF.

This chain's CDR3 is CASSYDGWEYGYTF. In nucleotides, the CDR3 is TGCGCCAGCAGCTACGACGGCTGGGAGTATGGCTACACCTTC. The J gene is TRBJ1-2, the V gene TRBV5-1; D gene unclear. With 3 bases removed from V and 5 bases from J, the gap between germline ends came to 14 bases. There are 14 residues in the CDR3. CDR1 SGHRS and CDR2 YFSETQ come from the germline V gene.

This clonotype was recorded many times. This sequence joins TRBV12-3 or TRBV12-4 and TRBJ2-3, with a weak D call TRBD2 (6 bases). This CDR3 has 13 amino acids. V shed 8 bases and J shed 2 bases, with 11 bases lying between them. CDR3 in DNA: TGTGCCAGCGGGCGACTAGACACAGATACGCAGTATTTT. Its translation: CASGRLDTDTQYF.

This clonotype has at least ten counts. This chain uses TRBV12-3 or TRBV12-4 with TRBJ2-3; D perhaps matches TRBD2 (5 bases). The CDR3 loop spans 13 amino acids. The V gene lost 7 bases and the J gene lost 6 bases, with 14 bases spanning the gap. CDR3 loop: CASTQVGLDTQYF. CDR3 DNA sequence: TGTGCCAGCACTCAAGTCGGACTGGATACGCAGTATTTT.

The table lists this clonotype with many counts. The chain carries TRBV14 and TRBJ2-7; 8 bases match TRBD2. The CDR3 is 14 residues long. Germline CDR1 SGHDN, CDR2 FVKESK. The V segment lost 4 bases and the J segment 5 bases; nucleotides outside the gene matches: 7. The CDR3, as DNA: TGTGCCAGCAGCCCATCGGGACTAGTGGACGAGCAGTACTTC. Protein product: CASSPSGLVDEQYF. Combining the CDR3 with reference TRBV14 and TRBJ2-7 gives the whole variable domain EAGVTQFPSHSVIEKGQTVTLRCDPISGHDNLYWYRRVMGKEIKFLLHFVKESKQDESGMPNNRFLAERTGGTYSTLKVQPAELEDSGVYFCASSPSGLVDEQYFGPGTRLTVT.

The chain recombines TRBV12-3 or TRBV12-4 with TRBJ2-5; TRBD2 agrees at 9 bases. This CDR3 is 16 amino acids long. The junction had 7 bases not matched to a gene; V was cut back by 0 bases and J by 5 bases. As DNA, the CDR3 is TGTGCCAGCAGTTTAGCCCTTAGCGGGAGCGGGGAGACCCAGTACTTC. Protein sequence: CASSLALSGSGETQYF.

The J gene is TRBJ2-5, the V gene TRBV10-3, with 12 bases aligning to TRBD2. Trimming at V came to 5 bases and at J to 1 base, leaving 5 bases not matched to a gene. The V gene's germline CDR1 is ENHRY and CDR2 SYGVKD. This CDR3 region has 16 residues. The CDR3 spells CAISTSGRMSQETQYF. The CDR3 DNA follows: TGTGCCATCAGTACTAGCGGGAGGATGAGCCAAGAGACCCAGTACTTC.

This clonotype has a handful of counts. The CDR3 DNA is TGCAGTGCTATCCCTAGGGGTAACACTGAAGCTTTCTTT. Translated: CSAIPRGNTEAFF. The genes are TRBV20-1 and TRBJ1-1; maybe TRBD1 (5 bases). The germline CDR1 and CDR2 sequences are DFQATT and SNEGSKA (reference sequence). The CDR3 is 13 residues long. V was trimmed by 4 bases and J by 2 bases, leaving 11 bases between them.

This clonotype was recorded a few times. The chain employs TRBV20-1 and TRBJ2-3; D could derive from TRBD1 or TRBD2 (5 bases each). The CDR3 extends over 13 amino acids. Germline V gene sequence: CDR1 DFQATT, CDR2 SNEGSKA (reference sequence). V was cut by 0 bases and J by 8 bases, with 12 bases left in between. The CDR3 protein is CSARDIRGGTQYF. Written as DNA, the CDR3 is TGCAGTGCTAGAGATATCCGGGGCGGTACGCAGTATTTT.

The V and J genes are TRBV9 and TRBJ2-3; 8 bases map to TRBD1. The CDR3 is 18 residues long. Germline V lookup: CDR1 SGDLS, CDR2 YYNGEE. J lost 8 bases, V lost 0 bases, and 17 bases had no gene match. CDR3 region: CASSVDGSGTGIVGTQYF. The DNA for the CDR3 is TGTGCCAGCAGCGTAGACGGCTCCGGGACAGGCATCGTGGGTACGCAGTATTTT.